This is a list of T cell receptor beta chains from one sample in a study of identical twins. In TCRdb, the 5' RACE reads were re-called with MiXCR into one record per CDR3 protein. Here the sample spans approximately 670,000 distinct CDR3 sequences, around 6% being singletons. The sample comprised naive T cells sorted from blood. All receptors come from a man aged 18 to 29 in good health. The CDR3 runs from the conserved cysteine through the conserved F or W. D genes are given only for firm matches. Rows give clone size only sometimes, using once, few, many, or a class for an expanded clone.

clone size	V gene	D gene	J gene	CDR3 protein	CDR3 DNA
.	TRBV11-2	TRBD2	TRBJ2-7	CASTKRSPSGGRLYEQYF	TGTGCCAGCACCAAAAGGAGCCCTAGCGGGGGCCGGCTCTACGAGCAGTACTTC
.	TRBV12-3/TRBV12-4	.	TRBJ2-7	CASSKTSEQYF	TGTGCCAGCAGTAAGACTAGCGAGCAGTACTTC
.	TRBV7-8	.	TRBJ2-3	CASSLMITDTQYF	TGTGCCAGCAGCTTGATGATAACAGATACGCAGTATTTT
few	TRBV5-1	.	TRBJ2-6	CASSSGTPGANVLTF	TGCGCCAGCAGCTCGGGGACGCCTGGGGCCAACGTCCTGACTTTC
many	TRBV5-1	TRBD1	TRBJ2-7	CASSFGQAWSSYEQYF	TGCGCCAGCAGCTTCGGACAGGCCTGGAGCTCCTACGAGCAGTACTTC
few	TRBV3-1	TRBD1	TRBJ2-7	CASSLRDRSSYEQYF	TGTGCCAGCAGCCTTCGGGACAGGAGTTCCTACGAGCAGTACTTC
many	TRBV7-9	.	TRBJ2-7	CASSLRGIYEQYF	TGTGCCAGCAGCTTAAGGGGCATATACGAGCAGTACTTC
few	TRBV25-1	TRBD2	TRBJ2-2	CASSEWDSGSGNTGELFF	TGTGCCAGCAGTGAATGGGATAGCGGGAGCGGTAACACCGGGGAGCTGTTTTTT
.	TRBV27	TRBD2	TRBJ2-7	CASLSGSGEQYF	TGTGCCAGCCTTAGCGGGAGCGGCGAGCAGTACTTC
few	TRBV6-1	.	TRBJ2-2	CASSIRTAGGITGELFF	TGTGCCAGCAGTATCCGGACAGCCGGGGGGATCACCGGGGAGCTGTTTTTT
few	TRBV7-9	.	TRBJ2-1	CASSTAAETSYNEQFF	TGTGCCAGCAGCACTGCGGCGGAAACCTCCTACAATGAGCAGTTCTTC
.	TRBV11-2	TRBD1	TRBJ2-2	CASSLDGLGDRGHTGELFF	TGTGCCAGCAGCTTAGATGGACTAGGGGACAGGGGGCACACCGGGGAGCTGTTTTTT
few	TRBV5-1	TRBD1	TRBJ2-1	CASSSPNRGFPNNEQFF	TGCGCCAGCAGCTCCCCCAACAGGGGTTTTCCCAACAATGAGCAGTTCTTC
many	TRBV29-1	.	TRBJ2-7	CSVRGRAVYEQYF	TGCAGCGTGAGGGGTAGAGCAGTCTACGAGCAGTACTTC
many	TRBV5-1	TRBD1	TRBJ2-1	CASPRRTGGSNEQFF	TGCGCCAGCCCCAGACGGACAGGGGGAAGCAATGAGCAGTTCTTC
many	TRBV5-4	.	TRBJ2-1	CASSDPGTYLYNEQFF	TGTGCCAGCAGCGACCCCGGGACTTACCTCTACAATGAGCAGTTCTTC
few	TRBV10-3	TRBD2	TRBJ2-7	CAISANEETSGSTTYEQYF	TGTGCCATCAGCGCGAACGAAGAGACTAGCGGATCCACTACCTACGAGCAGTACTTC
few	TRBV3-1	.	TRBJ2-4	CASSQDSGGVGKNIQYF	TGTGCCAGCAGCCAAGACTCAGGAGGGGTTGGCAAAAACATTCAGTACTTC
few	TRBV5-6	.	TRBJ2-7	CASSLVRGTRDF	TGTGCCAGCAGCTTGGTGAGGGGGACGAGGGACTTC
many	TRBV7-8	.	TRBJ1-5	CASSLAPAGNQPQHF	TGTGCCAGCAGCTTAGCGCCGGCAGGGAATCAGCCCCAGCATTTT
many	TRBV29-1	.	TRBJ2-3	CSVEDLRVGDTQYF	TGCAGCGTTGAAGATCTGAGAGTAGGAGATACGCAGTATTTT
few	TRBV28	.	TRBJ2-2	CASSFEGFRELAENTGELFF	TGTGCCAGCAGTTTCGAGGGGTTCCGGGAACTAGCTGAGAACACCGGGGAGCTGTTTTTT
few	TRBV20-1	TRBD2	TRBJ2-7	CSASHPGTSGEQYF	TGCAGTGCTAGCCACCCCGGGACTAGCGGGGAGCAGTACTTC
many	TRBV7-9	TRBD2	TRBJ2-1	CASSPGTSGTNEQFF	TGTGCCAGCAGCCCCGGGACTAGCGGGACTAATGAGCAGTTCTTC
many	TRBV29-1	.	TRBJ2-7	CSGGGRSNEQYF	TGCAGCGGTGGGGGCAGGAGTAACGAGCAGTACTTC
.	TRBV21-1	.	TRBJ2-6	CASSKGVQVSGANVLTF	TGTGCCAGCAGCAAAGGGGTACAGGTCTCTGGGGCCAACGTCCTGACTTTC
few	TRBV7-8	.	TRBJ2-2	CASSWRGGRGGTGELFF	TGTGCCAGCAGCTGGCGGGGAGGAAGGGGAGGCACCGGGGAGCTGTTTTTT
many	TRBV7-2	.	TRBJ2-3	CASSRDRPTDTQYF	TGTGCCAGCAGCCGCGACAGACCCACAGATACGCAGTATTTT
once	TRBV7-2	.	TRBJ2-5	CASSLWGLQETQYF	TGTGCCAGCAGCTTATGGGGGCTCCAAGAGACCCAGTACTTC
many	TRBV29-1	TRBD1	TRBJ1-1	CSVADRANTEAFF	TGCAGCGTTGCCGACAGGGCGAACACTGAAGCTTTCTTT
few	TRBV11-3	TRBD2	TRBJ2-3	CASSPAGREDSNTQYF	TGTGCCAGCAGCCCAGCTGGGCGGGAGGATTCGAATACGCAGTATTTT
few	TRBV3-1	.	TRBJ2-5	CASSPTTRAETQYF	TGTGCCAGCAGCCCAACTACTAGGGCCGAGACCCAGTACTTC
many	TRBV5-6	TRBD1	TRBJ1-1	CASSLGQGTATEAFF	TGTGCCAGCAGCTTGGGACAGGGGACTGCCACTGAAGCTTTCTTT
many	TRBV6-2/TRBV6-3	TRBD1	TRBJ2-3	CASTQGTGVDTQYF	TGTGCCAGCACCCAAGGGACAGGGGTGGATACGCAGTATTTT
.	TRBV5-5	TRBD1	TRBJ1-4	CASSLGTGATNEKLFF	TGTGCCAGCAGCTTGGGCACAGGGGCGACTAATGAAAAACTGTTTTTT
few	TRBV7-2	.	TRBJ2-5	CASSKTYQETQYF	TGTGCCAGCAGCAAGACTTACCAAGAGACCCAGTACTTC
few	TRBV6-1	.	TRBJ2-5	CASSPSRASQETQYF	TGTGCCAGCAGCCCCTCTCGGGCTAGCCAAGAGACCCAGTACTTC
many	TRBV7-2	.	TRBJ1-2	CASSFGSNSLLVYTF	TGTGCCAGCAGCTTCGGCAGTAACTCCCTCCTAGTCTACACCTTC
many	TRBV18	.	TRBJ2-5	CASSPDVGETQYF	TGTGCCAGCTCACCGGACGTAGGAGAGACCCAGTACTTC
many	TRBV10-3	TRBD2	TRBJ2-7	CAINDPAGVNEQYF	TGTGCCATCAACGATCCAGCGGGAGTCAACGAGCAGTACTTC
few	TRBV20-1	.	TRBJ2-3	CSAQNSFPLRDTQYF	TGCAGTGCTCAGAATAGTTTCCCACTAAGAGATACGCAGTATTTT
.	TRBV3-1	.	TRBJ2-2	CASSARTATGELFF	TGTGCCAGCAGCGCCCGAACAGCCACCGGGGAGCTGTTTTTT
many	TRBV29-1	.	TRBJ2-1	CSVEASNEQFF	TGCAGCGTTGAAGCAAGCAATGAGCAGTTCTTC
many	TRBV20-1	.	TRBJ2-4	CSASQKNIQYF	TGCAGTGCTAGTCAGAAAAACATTCAGTACTTC
few	TRBV12-3/TRBV12-4	.	TRBJ1-2	CATEHSFVDGYTF	TGTGCCACAGAGCATAGTTTCGTCGATGGCTACACCTTC
many	TRBV2	.	TRBJ2-6	CATSFLSGANVLTF	TGTGCCACCTCATTTCTCTCTGGGGCCAACGTCCTGACTTTC
many	TRBV5-1	.	TRBJ2-5	CASSLEDPGRETQYF	TGCGCCAGCAGCTTGGAGGATCCCGGCAGGGAGACCCAGTACTTC
many	TRBV28	TRBD2	TRBJ2-1	CASSLPSGSGTDNEQFF	TGTGCCAGCAGTTTGCCTTCTGGTAGCGGGACGGACAATGAGCAGTTCTTC
.	TRBV10-1	TRBD2	TRBJ2-3	CASSKGLAPTDTQYF	TGCGCCAGCAGTAAGGGACTAGCGCCCACAGATACGCAGTATTTT
.	TRBV6-2/TRBV6-3	.	TRBJ2-6	CASSPPGPPGANVLTF	TGTGCCAGCAGCCCTCCCGGTCCCCCTGGGGCCAACGTCCTGACTTTC